The subject of this entry is one T cell receptor (beta chain). Its antigen is still unknown. The nonmyeloablative bone marrow transplants came from related graft donors, with transient mixed chimerism. This specimen belongs to a study of Tregs in tolerant kidney transplant recipients. Whole-study findings and limits: Tregs expanded with activated donor B cells seemed most donor-specific.

Only in-frame clones appear in the TCRdb table, and some are missing; sequencing was by immunoSEQ multiplex PCR. This repertoire includes more than 6,000 clones. The specimen comprised CD4+ T cells from blood (PBMCs), sampled 6 months after the transplant. The TCR was taken from a human patient who received a combined kidney and bone marrow transplant. A share of the T cells may be of graft donor origin.

The sequenced part of the CDR3 DNA is TGCGCCAGCAGCCAAGATCTACTAGCGGGAGTGCCCTACGAG. It yields the protein CASSQDLLAGVPYE. The entire CDR3 reads CASSQDLLAGVPYEQYF. The rearrangement links TRBV4-1 to TRBJ2-7; 11 bases match TRBD2. Read data end 3 residues before the CDR3 end; the end is taken from the germline J gene. There are 17 residues in the CDR3. Trimming took 0 bases from V and 2 from J; bases not matched to a gene: 6. From germline, CDR1 is MGHRA and CDR2 YSYEKL.